Reported below is one TCR beta chain. There is no known antigen for this receptor. No base quality values were provided; no much bigger clone lies one nucleotide off. The data were obtained in a study of blood T cell repertoires in COVID-19 (dated by TCRdb to 2019 to 2021). Concerning the study at large: The collaborator samples originated in the United States, Italy and Spain and spanned the acute and convalescent phases of COVID-19. The prospective study material was composed of cDNA or gDNA derived from T cells, B-cell-depleted T cells, or PBMCs. The samples were drawn from the first 160 participants of the ongoing ImmuneRACE study and from roughly 1,300 subjects provided by 6 global collaborators. Where available, HLA class I and class II types were obtained from metadata supplied by the sample provider rather than from assay-based typing. The repertoires were made available in a free public database intended to serve as a resource for research on the immune response to SARS-CoV-2. Deeply sampled blood TCRbeta repertoires from subjects exposed to, actively infected with, or recovered from COVID-19 were included in the dataset. A de-identified subject ID, COVID-19 status, age in years and sex were almost always included in the sample metadata. Results and caveats for the whole study, not just this receptor: How much clinical and demographic metadata was included differed by source and by participant, and the metadata was provided uncurated.

Each collaborating institution followed its own protocols to collect whole blood in K2EDTA tubes. For TCRbeta analysis, collaborators shipped samples in one of three forms: frozen whole blood, isolated PBMCs, or DNA extracted from either of those sample types. Trimming removed 5 bases from V and 7 bases from J; the gene matches leave 7 bases unexplained. Reading from cysteine to phenylalanine, the CDR3 counts 15 amino acids. Of all the DNA, just the CDR3 is kept, 45 bases in frame from base 1. As encoded in the germline V gene (reference sequence), CDR1 is SEHNR while CDR2 is FQNEAQ. TCRbeta CDR3 regions were amplified from genomic DNA using the immunoSEQ Assay, a bias-controlled multiplex PCR. As for the original processing: Nucleated cell counts per sample were estimated from amplification of reference gene primers within the assay. Sequence reads were collapsed and filtered to measure the absolute abundance of every unique TCRbeta CDR3 rearrangement. For each sample, productive Simpson clonality was calculated as the square root of Simpson's diversity index across productive rearrangements. The table comes from immuneACCESS by way of TCRdb, which keeps in-frame sequences with V and J called. Part of the clones is missing from these tables; in studies checked, under half for an unresolved V gene and the rest for unknown reasons. The V and J calls and clone size were taken over from that table, and D and trimming were inferred from the DNA. The sample data list about 50,000 clones, and 80% to 90% of these were observed just once. The top ten constitute over 9.5% of the sample.

This receptor was identified in a human donor with active COVID-19. The donor label of this sample is uncertain. The specimen sequenced was peripheral blood. In this chain, TRBV7-9 is recombined with TRBJ2-1; TRBD2 aligns with 11 central bases. The DNA sequence is given as TGTGCCAGCAGCCCCGGGGTAGCGGGGGGGAATGAGCAGTTCTTC. It encodes CASSPGVAGGNEQFF. When the CDR3 is completed using the reference TRBV7-9 and TRBJ2-1 genes on either side, the full variable domain is DTGVSQNPRHKITKRGQNVTFRCDPISEHNRLYWYRQTLGQGPEFLTYFQNEAQLEKSRLLSDRFSAERPKGSFSTLEIQRTEQGDSAMYLCASSPGVAGGNEQFFGPGTRLTVL.